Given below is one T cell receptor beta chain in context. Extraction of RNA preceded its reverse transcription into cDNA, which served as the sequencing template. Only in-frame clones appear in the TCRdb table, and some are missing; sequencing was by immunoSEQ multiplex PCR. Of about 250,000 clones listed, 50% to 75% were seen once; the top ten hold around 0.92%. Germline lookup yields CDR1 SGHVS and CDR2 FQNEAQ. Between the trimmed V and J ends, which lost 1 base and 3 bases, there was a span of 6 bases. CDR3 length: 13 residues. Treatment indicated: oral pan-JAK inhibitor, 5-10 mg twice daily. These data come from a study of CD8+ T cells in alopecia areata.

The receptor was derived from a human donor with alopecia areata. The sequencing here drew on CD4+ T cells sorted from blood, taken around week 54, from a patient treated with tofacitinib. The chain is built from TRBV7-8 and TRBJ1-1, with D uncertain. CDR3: CASSLVVDTEAFF. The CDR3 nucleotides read TGTGCCAGCAGCTTAGTAGTGGACACTGAAGCTTTCTTT.